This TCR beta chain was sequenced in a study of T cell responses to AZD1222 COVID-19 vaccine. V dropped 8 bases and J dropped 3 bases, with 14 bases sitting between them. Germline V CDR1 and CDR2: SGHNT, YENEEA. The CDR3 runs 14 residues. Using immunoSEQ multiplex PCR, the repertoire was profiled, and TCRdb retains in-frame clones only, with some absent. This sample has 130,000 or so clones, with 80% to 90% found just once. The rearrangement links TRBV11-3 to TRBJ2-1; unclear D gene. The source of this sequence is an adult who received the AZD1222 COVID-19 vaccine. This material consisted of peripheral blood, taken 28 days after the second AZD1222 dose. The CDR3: CASSPKGLYNEQFF. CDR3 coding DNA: TGTGCCAGCTCTCCTAAGGGTCTCTACAATGAGCAGTTCTTC.